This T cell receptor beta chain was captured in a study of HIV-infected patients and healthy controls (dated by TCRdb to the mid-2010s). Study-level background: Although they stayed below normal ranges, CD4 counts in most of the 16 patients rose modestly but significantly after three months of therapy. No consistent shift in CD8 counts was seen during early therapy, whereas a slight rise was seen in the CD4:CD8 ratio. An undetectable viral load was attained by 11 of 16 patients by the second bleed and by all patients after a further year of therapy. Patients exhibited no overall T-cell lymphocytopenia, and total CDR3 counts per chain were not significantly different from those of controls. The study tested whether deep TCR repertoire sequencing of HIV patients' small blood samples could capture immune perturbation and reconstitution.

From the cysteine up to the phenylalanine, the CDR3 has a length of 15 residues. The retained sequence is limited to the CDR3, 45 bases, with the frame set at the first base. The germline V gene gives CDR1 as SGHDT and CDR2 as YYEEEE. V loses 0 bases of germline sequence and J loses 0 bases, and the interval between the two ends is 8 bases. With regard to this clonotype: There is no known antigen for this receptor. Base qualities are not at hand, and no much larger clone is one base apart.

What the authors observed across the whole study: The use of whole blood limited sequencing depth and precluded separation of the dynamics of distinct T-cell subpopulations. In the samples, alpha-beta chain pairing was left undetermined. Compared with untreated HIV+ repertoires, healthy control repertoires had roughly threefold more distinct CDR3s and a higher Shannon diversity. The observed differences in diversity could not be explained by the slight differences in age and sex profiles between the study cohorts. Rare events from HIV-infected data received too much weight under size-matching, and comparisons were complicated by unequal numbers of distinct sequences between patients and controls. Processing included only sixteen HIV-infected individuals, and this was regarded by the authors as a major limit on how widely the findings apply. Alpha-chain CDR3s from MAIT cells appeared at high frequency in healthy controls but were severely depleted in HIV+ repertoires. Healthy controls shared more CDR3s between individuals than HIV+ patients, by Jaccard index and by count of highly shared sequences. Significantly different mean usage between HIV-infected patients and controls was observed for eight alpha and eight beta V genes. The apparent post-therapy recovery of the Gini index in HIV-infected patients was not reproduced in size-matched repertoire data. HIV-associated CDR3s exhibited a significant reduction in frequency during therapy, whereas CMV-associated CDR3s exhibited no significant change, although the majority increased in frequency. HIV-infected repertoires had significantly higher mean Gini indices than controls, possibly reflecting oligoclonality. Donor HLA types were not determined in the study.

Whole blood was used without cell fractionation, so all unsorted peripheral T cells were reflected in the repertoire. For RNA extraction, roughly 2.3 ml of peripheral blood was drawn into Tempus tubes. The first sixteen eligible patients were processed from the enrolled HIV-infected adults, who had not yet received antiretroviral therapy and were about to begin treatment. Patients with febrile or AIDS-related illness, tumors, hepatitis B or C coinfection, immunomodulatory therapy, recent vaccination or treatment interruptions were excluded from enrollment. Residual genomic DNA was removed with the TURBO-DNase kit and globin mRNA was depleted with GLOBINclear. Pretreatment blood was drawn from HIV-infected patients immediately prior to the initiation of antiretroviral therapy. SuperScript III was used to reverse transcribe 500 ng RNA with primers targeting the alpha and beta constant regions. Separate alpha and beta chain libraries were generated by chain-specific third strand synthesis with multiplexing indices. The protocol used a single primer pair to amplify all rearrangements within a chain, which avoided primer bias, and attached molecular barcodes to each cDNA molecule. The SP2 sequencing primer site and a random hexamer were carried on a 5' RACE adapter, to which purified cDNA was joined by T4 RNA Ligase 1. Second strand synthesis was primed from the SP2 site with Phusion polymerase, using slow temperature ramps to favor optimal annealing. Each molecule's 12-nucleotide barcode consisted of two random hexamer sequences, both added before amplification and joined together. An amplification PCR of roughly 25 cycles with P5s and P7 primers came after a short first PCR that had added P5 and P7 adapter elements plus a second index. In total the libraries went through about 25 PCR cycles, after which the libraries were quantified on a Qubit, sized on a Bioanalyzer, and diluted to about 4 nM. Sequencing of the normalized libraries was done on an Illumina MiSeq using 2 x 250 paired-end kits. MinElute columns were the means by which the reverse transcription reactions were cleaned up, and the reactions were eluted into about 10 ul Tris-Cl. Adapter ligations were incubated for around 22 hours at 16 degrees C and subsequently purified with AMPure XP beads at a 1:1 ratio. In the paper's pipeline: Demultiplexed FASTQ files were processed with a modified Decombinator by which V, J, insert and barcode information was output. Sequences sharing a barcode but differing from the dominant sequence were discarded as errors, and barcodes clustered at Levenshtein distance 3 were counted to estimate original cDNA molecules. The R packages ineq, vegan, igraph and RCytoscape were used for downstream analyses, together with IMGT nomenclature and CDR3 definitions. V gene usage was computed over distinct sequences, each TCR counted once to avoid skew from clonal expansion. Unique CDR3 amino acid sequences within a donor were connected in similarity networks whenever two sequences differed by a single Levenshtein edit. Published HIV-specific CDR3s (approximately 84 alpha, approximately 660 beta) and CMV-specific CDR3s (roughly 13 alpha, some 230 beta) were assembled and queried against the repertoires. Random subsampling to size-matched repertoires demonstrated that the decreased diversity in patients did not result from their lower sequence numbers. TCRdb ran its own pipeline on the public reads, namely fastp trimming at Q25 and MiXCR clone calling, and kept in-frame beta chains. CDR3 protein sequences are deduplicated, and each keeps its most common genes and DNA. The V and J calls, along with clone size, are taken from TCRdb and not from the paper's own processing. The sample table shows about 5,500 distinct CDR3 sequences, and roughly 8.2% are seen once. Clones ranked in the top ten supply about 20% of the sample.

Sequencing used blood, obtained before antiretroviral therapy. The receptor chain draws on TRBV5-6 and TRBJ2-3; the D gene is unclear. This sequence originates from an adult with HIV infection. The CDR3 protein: CASSLDQRSTDTQYF. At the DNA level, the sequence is TGTGCCAGCAGCTTGGACCAAAGGAGCACAGATACGCAGTATTTT.